These T cell receptor beta chains were read from a single sample in a study of naive and memory T cell subsets. TCRdb processed the UMI-ligation and nested PCR reads anew with MiXCR; each CDR3 protein has one entry. The sample consists of some 31,000 distinct CDR3 sequences, approximately 18% of them appearing once. The sequenced material came from effector memory CD4+ T cells from blood. The receptors shown here come from a human donor in good health. The CDR3 runs from the conserved cysteine through the conserved F or W. D genes are given only for firm matches. Expanded clones get a size class; other rows say once, few or many, or leave the size out.

TGCAGTGCTCCCTCGAAGGGTGGCAATCAGCCCCAGCATTTT,CSAPSKGGNQPQHF,NA,TRBJ1-5,TRBV20-1,NA
TGCGCCAGCAGCCAAGATACCGTGGGGAGAAACACTGAAGCTTTCTTT,CASSQDTVGRNTEAFF,NA,TRBJ1-1,TRBV4-3,medium-sized
TGTGCCAGCAGCCCGATTCTCGGTCAAACAGCTGCCTACGAGCAGTACTTC,CASSPILGQTAAYEQYF,NA,TRBJ2-7,TRBV6-5,few
TGTGCCAGTAGTATAGGTTTTGTGGCGGGGGCTTCGGATGAGCAGTTCTTC,CASSIGFVAGASDEQFF,NA,TRBJ2-1,TRBV19,many
TGTGCCAGCAGCGTAGGGGGCATGGGGAGAACTGAAGCTTTCTTT,CASSVGGMGRTEAFF,NA,TRBJ1-1,TRBV9,many
TGTGCCAGCACTTCGCCAGACAGGGCGAAGAGCCGAGCTGAAGCTTTCTTT,CASTSPDRAKSRAEAFF,TRBD1,TRBJ1-1,TRBV6-5,many
TGTGCCAGCAGCCAAGAAGTCCTCCTCGATCAGCCCCAGCATTTT,CASSQEVLLDQPQHF,NA,TRBJ1-5,TRBV14,few
TGCAGTGCTAGAGTCGGTGGGCGGGAGGCAGATACGCAGTATTTT,CSARVGGREADTQYF,TRBD2,TRBJ2-3,TRBV20-1,few
TGTGCTAGTGTCCCGCCAGGCTCCTACGAGCAGTACTTC,CASVPPGSYEQYF,NA,TRBJ2-7,TRBV12-5,NA
TGCAGTGCTAGTGGGTCAGATTATAGCAATCAGCCCCAGCATTTT,CSASGSDYSNQPQHF,NA,TRBJ1-5,TRBV20-1,few
TGTGCCAGCAGCTCCGGGACAGGGTCGAACACCGGGGAGCTGTTTTTT,CASSSGTGSNTGELFF,TRBD1,TRBJ2-2,TRBV7-9,few
TGTGCCAGCAGTGCCCTAGCGGGAGGGCAGGAGACCCAGTACTTC,CASSALAGGQETQYF,TRBD2,TRBJ2-5,TRBV6-6,few
TGTGCCACCAGTGATCAAGCGGCTAGCTCCTACAATGAGCAGTTCTTC,CATSDQAASSYNEQFF,NA,TRBJ2-1,TRBV24-1,NA
TGTGCCAGCAGTGCTCAGGGAATCCAAGAGACCCAGTACTTC,CASSAQGIQETQYF,NA,TRBJ2-5,TRBV28,many
TGTGCCACCAGCAGAGATCTTGGGGGCCCCGAGCAGTACTTC,CATSRDLGGPEQYF,NA,TRBJ2-7,TRBV15,medium-sized
TGTGCCAGCAGTTACCTTCCCGGGGCGGGCACTGAAGCTTTCTTT,CASSYLPGAGTEAFF,NA,TRBJ1-1,TRBV6-6,NA
TGTGCCAGCAGCCCTTCGACCTCTGGCTACACCTTC,CASSPSTSGYTF,NA,TRBJ1-2,TRBV7-9,medium-sized
TGCGCCAGCAGACAAGAGCCGGGACTAGCAGCCGAGCAGTACTTC,CASRQEPGLAAEQYF,TRBD2,TRBJ2-7,TRBV5-1,NA
TGTGCCAGCAGTGACAGGGATTCCTACGAGCAGTACTTC,CASSDRDSYEQYF,NA,TRBJ2-7,TRBV2,NA
TGTGCCAGCAGACTCGACCGCAGCTCCTACAATGAGCAGTTCTTC,CASRLDRSSYNEQFF,NA,TRBJ2-1,TRBV7-2,few
TGTGCCAGCAGTTTGTTGGTGTCCGGGGAGCTGTTTTTT,CASSLLVSGELFF,NA,TRBJ2-2,TRBV5-5,few
TGTGCCAGCAGTTTCGACCGCAATCAGCCCCAGCATTTT,CASSFDRNQPQHF,NA,TRBJ1-5,TRBV27,many
TGTGCCAGCAGCAACCGCTTCGGGTATGAGCAGTTCTTC,CASSNRFGYEQFF,NA,TRBJ2-1,TRBV11-2,medium-sized
TGTGCCAGCATGGGAGGTCCAGGGGGGACCCTTAGAGAGACCCAGTACTTC,CASMGGPGGTLRETQYF,NA,TRBJ2-5,TRBV7-2,NA
TGTGCCAGCAGCGACAGGGCCAGTCAGCCCCAGCATTTT,CASSDRASQPQHF,TRBD1,TRBJ1-5,TRBV28,NA